The 10 T cell receptor beta chains reported below all come from one sample, sequenced in a study of resident and recirculating memory T cells in vitiligo. Produced via immunoSEQ multiplex PCR; TCRdb's table is partial and in-frame only. The sample records 60,000 to 80,000 clones, approximately 90% being singletons. The specimen sequenced was blood. Source of these receptors: a male donor with vitiligo.

The V gene is TRBV11-2, the J gene TRBJ2-3; the match to TRBD2 covers 13 bases. Germline-derived CDR1 and CDR2 are SGHAT and FQNNGV. V was clipped by 0 bases and J by 1 base; unmatched bases: 1. The CDR3 length is 17 residues. CDR3 nucleotide sequence: TGTGCCAGCAGCTTAGAAGGACTAGCGGGGGGCACAGATACGCAGTATTTT. As protein: CASSLEGLAGGTDTQYF.

CDR3 coding DNA: TGTGCCAGCAGTTTAGGCGTAGCGGGGGTAGGTACGCAGTATTTT. Translation gives CASSLGVAGVGTQYF. This rearrangement joins TRBV27 to TRBJ2-3, with TRBD2 matching over 9 bases. This CDR3 has 15 residues. From germline, CDR1 is MNHEY and CDR2 SMNVEV (reference sequence). J gave up 8 bases and V 2 bases, and 8 bases lay outside the gene matches.

This clone was counted a single time. The rearrangement uses TRBV27 and TRBJ2-1, with 11 bases fitting TRBD2. Trimming at V came to 3 bases and at J to 0 bases, leaving 10 bases not matched to a gene. The CDR3 totals 19 residues. The germline gives CDR1 MNHEY, CDR2 SMNVEV (reference sequence). The CDR3 nucleotides are TGTGCCAGCAGTTTGCGGGGACTAGCGGCCCCCCACTCCTACAATGAGCAGTTCTTC. Its translation: CASSLRGLAAPHSYNEQFF.

CDR3 sequence reads: CASSLGGGRPYNEQFF. CDR3 nucleotide sequence: TGTGCCAGCAGTTTAGGGGGCGGTCGCCCTTACAATGAGCAGTTCTTC. V usage is TRBV27 and J usage is TRBJ2-1, with D possibly TRBD1 on 6 matching bases. The germline V gene has CDR1 MNHEY and CDR2 SMNVEV (reference sequence). Trimming cost V 2 bases and J 4 bases, with 15 bases left between them. CDR3 length equals 16 residues.

V and J are TRBV4-3 and TRBJ2-1, with 7 positions matching TRBD2. This CDR3 contains 13 residues. J lost 12 bases, V lost 0 bases, and 5 bases had no gene match. Germline loops: CDR1 LGHNA, CDR2 YSLEER. The CDR3 protein is CASSQDRGDWQFF. The CDR3 nucleotides are TGCGCCAGCAGCCAAGATCGGGGGGACTGGCAGTTCTTC.

The table lists this clone with a count of one. The chain links TRBV5-5 to TRBJ1-5, with a weak D call TRBD1 (5 bases). V was trimmed by 4 bases and J by 2 bases, leaving 10 bases between them. CDR1 SGHKS and CDR2 YYEKEE come from the germline V gene (reference sequence). The CDR3 is made up of 14 amino acids. CDR3 residues: CASSARVGNQPQHF. DNA of the CDR3: TGTGCCAGCAGCGCCAGGGTCGGCAATCAGCCCCAGCATTTT.

This chain connects TRBV28 to TRBJ1-6; 9 bases are a match to TRBD1. This CDR3 spans 17 amino acids. Per the germline V gene, CDR1 is MDHEN and CDR2 is SYDVKM. V lost 7 bases and J lost 9; bases outside the gene matches: 16. The CDR3 bases are TGTGCCAGCACCACCCTGCCGGGAAGGACAGGGGTTTCACCCCTCCACTTT. Translating gives CASTTLPGRTGVSPLHF.

The chain uses TRBV7-9 and TRBJ1-2; no reliable D call. Germline assignment: CDR1 SEHNR and CDR2 FQNEAQ (reference sequence). Trimming stripped 5 bases from V and 4 bases from J, with 11 bases between. This CDR3 spans 13 amino acids. Here the CDR3 reads CASSPLVSYGYTF. CDR3 coding DNA: TGTGCCAGCAGCCCTTTGGTTAGCTATGGCTACACCTTC.

The CDR3 spells CASSPGQGPMNTEAFF. DNA of the CDR3: TGTGCCAGCTCACCGGGACAGGGGCCGATGAACACTGAAGCTTTCTTT. The chain carries TRBV18 and TRBJ1-1; 10 nucleotides agree with TRBD1. CDR3 size: 16 residues. V gave up 3 bases and J gave up 0 bases; unmatched junction bases: 4. In germline, CDR1 is KGHSH, CDR2 LQKENI.

The chain couples TRBV5-1 to TRBJ2-7; 7 nucleotides agree with TRBD1. The germline V gene encodes CDR1 SGHRS and CDR2 YFSETQ. CDR3 size: 13 residues. The V and J ends lost 7 bases and 1 base, in that order; junction bases with no gene match: 5. CDR3 nucleotides: TGCGCCAGCCGCCGGGACAGTTCCTACGAGCAGTACTTC. This gives the protein CASRRDSSYEQYF.